The 14 T cell receptor beta chains listed next were all sequenced from one sample in a study of blood T cell repertoires in COVID-19 (dated by TCRdb to about 2020). Receptors were amplified or captured by the immunoSEQ multiplex PCR assay. TCRdb mirrors the immuneACCESS table, restricted to in-frame sequences. Some clones are absent from its copies; in checked studies, under half trace to an unresolved V gene, and the reason for the others is unknown. The sample table shows under 250,000 clones, and around 90% are seen once. Together, the top ten hold 6% to 9% of the sample. The source material was peripheral blood. The receptor source for this set is a woman between 70 and 85 years old with active or convalescent COVID-19.

This chain connects TRBV27 to TRBJ1-2, with 7 positions matching TRBD1. V lost 2 bases to trimming and J lost 7 bases; unmatched junction nucleotides: 10. The CDR3 is 15 residues long. CDR1 and CDR2 (germline): MNHEY, SMNVEV (reference sequence). The DNA for the CDR3 is TGTGCCAGCAGTTTAGGATCAGGGGGGATTGGTGGCTACACCTTC. As protein: CASSLGSGGIGGYTF.

The chain combines TRBV6-5 with TRBJ2-2; no definite D call. Trimming cost V 4 bases and J 3 bases, with 12 bases left between them. Germline V gene lookup returns CDR1 MNHEY and CDR2 SVGAGI. The CDR3 covers 15 residues. This CDR3 reads CASSLEPDYTGELFF. CDR3 bases: TGTGCCAGCAGTTTAGAGCCTGACTACACCGGGGAGCTGTTTTTT.

V usage is TRBV3-1 (or the pseudogene TRBV3-2) and J usage is TRBJ1-1; a possible D gene is TRBD1 (5 bases). The germline V gene encodes CDR1 LGHDT and CDR2 YNNKEL (reference sequence). This CDR3 contains 13 residues. V lost 0 bases and J 5 bases, leaving 7 bases between the germline ends. Here the CDR3 DNA reads TGTGCCAGCAGCCAAGAGGGGGGGACTGAAGCTTTCTTT. Translating gives CASSQEGGTEAFF.

The chain couples TRBV5-4 to TRBJ2-2; 12 positions agree with TRBD1. This CDR3 has 18 amino acids. Germline CDR1 is SGHNT and CDR2 is YYREEE (reference sequence). Losses at the gene ends were 4 bases for V and 8 bases for J; bases not matched to a gene: 15. CDR3 nucleotides: TGTGCCAGCAGCCCCCCGACCGGGACAGGGGGCATAGGTGGGGAGCTGTTTTTT. Residues: CASSPPTGTGGIGGELFF.

V and J are TRBV10-3 and TRBJ2-2, with 10 bases fitting TRBD1. The CDR3 totals 13 residues. Losses at the gene ends were 10 bases for V and 4 bases for J; bases not matched to a gene: 3. Germline CDR1 ENHRY, CDR2 SYGVKD. The CDR3 here is CATRTGGTGELFF. In DNA, the CDR3 is TGTGCCACCCGGACAGGGGGCACCGGGGAGCTGTTTTTT.

This clone was observed once. The genes are TRBV7-3 and TRBJ2-7; 10 positions agree with TRBD1. CDR3 size: 14 residues. V lost 5 bases and J lost 4; bases outside the gene matches: 5. Germline CDR1 reads SGHTA; CDR2 reads FQGTGA. The DNA for the CDR3 is TGTGCCAGCAGCCTGACAGGGGGCGGATACGAGCAGTACTTC. It translates to CASSLTGGGYEQYF.

In its sample, this clone was seen once. The rearrangement links TRBV29-1 to TRBJ1-5; 7 nucleotides match TRBD1. Germline V gene lookup returns CDR1 SQVTM and CDR2 ANQGSEA. The CDR3 extends over 12 amino acids. V trimming: 7 bases; J trimming: 5 bases; junction bases outside the gene matches: 5. This CDR3 reads CSAGTADQPQHF. DNA of the CDR3: TGCAGCGCAGGGACAGCCGATCAGCCCCAGCATTTT.

The sample holds a few counts of this clone. This sequence joins TRBV5-8 and TRBJ1-3; 9 positions agree with TRBD1. Germline CDR1 reads SGHTS; CDR2 reads YDEGEE. This CDR3 has 17 residues. The V segment lost 4 bases and the J segment 0 bases; nucleotides outside the gene matches: 8. CDR3: CASSRRGQGFSGNTIYF. CDR3 coding DNA: TGTGCCAGCAGCAGGAGAGGACAGGGGTTCTCTGGAAACACCATATATTTT.

The V call is TRBV4-1, the J call TRBJ1-5; D gene ambiguous. The CDR3 loop spans 16 amino acids. Germline loops: CDR1 MGHRA, CDR2 YSYEKL. The V end lost 0 bases, the J end lost 0 bases, and 9 bases lay between the germline ends. DNA for the CDR3: TGCGCCAGCAGCCAAGAGGGCCCATATAGCAATCAGCCCCAGCATTTT. Translated, it gives CASSQEGPYSNQPQHF.

The rearrangement uses TRBV25-1 and TRBJ1-3; D call uncertain. With 0 bases removed from V and 3 bases from J, the gap between germline ends came to 6 bases. The CDR3 extends over 14 amino acids. Germline V CDR1 and CDR2: MGHDK, SYGVNS. CDR3: CASSEYSLGNTIYF. The CDR3 nucleotides are TGTGCCAGCAGTGAATATAGCCTTGGAAACACCATATATTTT.

This sequence joins TRBV6-6 and TRBJ1-4; 9 bases match TRBD1. Trimming cost V 4 bases and J 5 bases; bases outside gene matches: 8. CDR1 MNHNY and CDR2 SVGAGI come from the germline V gene (reference sequence). CDR3 length equals 16 residues. The CDR3: CASSSHRGRTNEKLFF. The DNA for the CDR3 is TGTGCCAGCAGTTCGCACAGGGGGCGAACCAATGAAAAACTGTTTTTT.

This chain joins TRBV9 and TRBJ1-2; TRBD1 matches at 7 bases. Germline V gives CDR1 SGDLS, CDR2 YYNGEE. This CDR3 spans 14 amino acids. V shed 5 bases and J 3 bases; nucleotides not matched to a gene: 7. The CDR3 DNA is TGTGCCAGCAGGCAGACAGGGTCGGACTATGGCTACACCTTC. It codes for CASRQTGSDYGYTF.

This clone came up once. The chain is built from TRBV19 and TRBJ1-6, with a possible D match to TRBD1 (6 bases). CDR3 length: 14 amino acids. Germline CDR1 reads LNHDA; CDR2 reads SQIVND (reference sequence). Deletions cut 7 bases from V and 7 bases from J, with 14 bases between. CDR3 amino acids: CASKQGATNSPLHF. CDR3 DNA sequence: TGTGCCAGTAAACAGGGCGCCACCAATTCACCCCTCCACTTT.

This clone showed up just a few times. The genes are TRBV10-2 and TRBJ2-6; 8 nucleotides agree with TRBD2. The germline V gene encodes CDR1 WSHSY and CDR2 SAAADI. With 4 bases clipped from V and 2 bases from J, the junction kept 4 bases outside the gene matches. The CDR3 covers 16 residues. The chain's CDR3 is CASSGRGLAGANVLTF. In DNA form, the CDR3 reads TGCGCCAGCAGTGGGAGGGGACTAGCTGGGGCCAACGTCCTGACTTTC.